Below, 25 T cell receptor beta chains from the same sample are listed, as sequenced in a study of shared clonotypes between healthy human individuals. Sequencing was performed with immunoSEQ multiplex PCR; in TCRdb, only in-frame clones are kept and a portion is missing. The sample includes over a million clones, around three quarters of them seen just once. The source material was memory CD4+ T cells from PBMCs. Subset indicated: CD45RA-negative fraction. The receptors were gathered from a man aged 18 to 35 in good health. Some clones in this sample may be carry-over from other donors' samples.

V gene TRBV5-1 combines with J gene TRBJ2-2; D tentatively reads TRBD1 or TRBD2 (5 bases each). Germline V gene lookup returns CDR1 SGHRS and CDR2 YFSETQ. V lost 4 bases, J lost 8 bases, and 15 bases lay in between. The CDR3 is 14 residues long. The CDR3 loop reads CASSPGRIDGELFF. CDR3 nucleotide sequence: TGCGCCAGCAGCCCGGGACGGATCGATGGGGAGCTGTTTTTT.

This chain joins TRBV30 and TRBJ1-6, with 7 bases fitting TRBD1. V was pared by 0 bases and J by 0 bases, with 5 bases of the junction left unmatched. From germline, CDR1 is GTSNPN and CDR2 SVGIG (reference sequence). This CDR3 is 17 amino acids long. In DNA, the CDR3 is TGTGCCTGGAGTGTACCGGACAGGAGCTCCTATAATTCACCCCTCCACTTT. Translation gives CAWSVPDRSSYNSPLHF.

This clone was detected only a few times. The CDR3 region is CASRAERGETQYF. The CDR3 nucleotides are TGTGCCAGCAGAGCCGAGCGAGGGGAGACCCAGTACTTC. The chain uses TRBV6-1 and TRBJ2-5, with D tentatively TRBD2 (5 bases). The germline gives CDR1 MNHNS, CDR2 SASEGT. Trimming removed 6 bases at V and 5 bases at J, with 13 bases between. This CDR3 contains 13 residues.

V and J are TRBV4-3 and TRBJ2-5; TRBD2 agrees at 11 bases. Germline loops: CDR1 LGHNA, CDR2 YSLEER. The CDR3 has 15 residues. V gave up 2 bases and J gave up 5 bases; unmatched junction bases: 4. The chain's CDR3 is CASSQTSGSGETQYF. The DNA for the CDR3 is TGCGCCAGCAGCCAAACTAGCGGGAGTGGTGAGACCCAGTACTTC.

V usage is TRBV19 and J usage is TRBJ1-5; TRBD1 matches at 12 bases. V lost 3 bases and J lost 9; bases outside the gene matches: 3. The length of the CDR3 is 14 residues. From germline, CDR1 is LNHDA and CDR2 SQIVND (reference sequence). The CDR3 bases are TGTGCCAGTAGTATGGGACAGGGGGCTCCGCCCCAGCATTTT. It encodes CASSMGQGAPPQHF.

The genes are TRBV6-1 and TRBJ2-7, with D unclear. CDR3 size: 14 residues. Germline assignment: CDR1 MNHNS and CDR2 SASEGT. V was shortened by 7 bases and J by 0 bases, with 13 bases between the two germline ends. For the CDR3, the DNA is TGTGCCAGCAAGGAGCCGCTGAGCTCCTACGAGCAGTACTTC. It translates to CASKEPLSSYEQYF.

The rearrangement joins TRBV30 to TRBJ2-5; TRBD1 agrees at 7 bases. The trim removed 1 base at V and 3 bases at J, leaving 5 bases unmatched. The CDR3 has 14 amino acids. CDR1 is GTSNPN, CDR2 SVGIG, per germline (reference sequence). CDR3 loop: CAWSDPGTEETQYF. The CDR3 coding sequence is TGTGCCTGGAGTGATCCCGGGACAGAAGAGACCCAGTACTTC.

The rearrangement links TRBV2 to TRBJ2-1; 10 nucleotides line up with TRBD2. The CDR3 sequence is 15 residues long. Trimming at V came to 7 bases and at J to 1 base, leaving 4 bases not matched to a gene. Germline assignment: CDR1 SNHLY and CDR2 FYNNEI. CDR3 DNA: TGTGCCAGCAATCCTAGCGGGAGTTCCTACAATGAGCAGTTCTTC. Residues: CASNPSGSSYNEQFF.

This clone appeared a few times. This CDR3 is CSVLLGSSGNTIYF. Here the CDR3 DNA reads TGCAGCGTGTTGTTGGGGAGCTCTGGAAACACCATATATTTT. The chain combines TRBV29-1 with TRBJ1-3; D is ambiguous. With 6 bases removed from V and 0 bases from J, the gap between germline ends came to 12 bases. The CDR3 runs to 14 residues. CDR1 and CDR2 from the germline V gene are SQVTM and ANQGSEA.

About this clone itself: The sample has other DNA sequences that encode this CDR3 too. J is TRBJ1-5 and V is TRBV7-2; 11 positions agree with TRBD1. V lost 1 base to trimming and J lost 4 bases; unmatched junction nucleotides: 3. This CDR3 region has 16 residues. In germline, CDR1 is SGHTA, CDR2 FQGNSA. CDR3 sequence: CASSLVGTGGNQPQHF. CDR3 nucleotide sequence: TGTGCCAGCAGCTTAGTAGGGACAGGGGGAAATCAGCCCCAGCATTTT.

The rearrangement uses TRBV29-1 and TRBJ2-2; 11 nucleotides line up with TRBD2. The V segment lost 5 bases and the J segment 6 bases; nucleotides outside the gene matches: 14. The germline CDR1 and CDR2 sequences are SQVTM and ANQGSEA. The CDR3 spans 17 residues. The CDR3 DNA reads as TGCAGCGTTAGGGTATCTTTAGCGGGAGGGTTGGCCGGGGAGCTGTTTTTT. This encodes CSVRVSLAGGLAGELFF.

J is TRBJ2-5 and V is TRBV7-8; 7 nucleotides agree with TRBD1. Germline lookup yields CDR1 SGHVS and CDR2 FQNEAQ. This CDR3 is 14 amino acids long. V was clipped by 5 bases and J by 2 bases; unmatched bases: 5. The CDR3, as DNA: TGTGCCAGCAGCCCAGACAGGGATCAAGAGACCCAGTACTTC. This encodes CASSPDRDQETQYF. Full variable domain (missing parts from reference TRBV7-8 and TRBJ2-5): GAGVSQSPRYKVAKRGQDVALRCDPISGHVSLFWYQQALGQGPEFLTYFQNEAQLDKSGLPSDRFFAERPEGSVSTLKIQRTQQEDSAVYLCASSPDRDQETQYFGPGTRLLVL.

Notes on this clone: The sample has other DNA sequences that encode this CDR3 too. The chain joins TRBV2 to TRBJ2-2, with D possibly TRBD1 on 6 matching bases. V was pared by 1 base and J by 8 bases, with 8 bases between. The germline V gene encodes CDR1 SNHLY and CDR2 FYNNEI. The CDR3 covers 13 residues. The CDR3: CASSEETGGELFF. CDR3 in DNA: TGTGCCAGCAGTGAAGAGACAGGAGGGGAGCTGTTTTTT.

The chain is built from TRBV28 and TRBJ2-3; 10 bases line up with TRBD2. Germline lookup yields CDR1 MDHEN and CDR2 SYDVKM. The CDR3 consists of 16 residues. J lost 7 bases, V lost 4 bases, and 11 bases had no gene match. The chain's CDR3 is CASSSISGRAGNTQYF. In nucleotides, the CDR3 is TGTGCCAGCAGTTCAATAAGCGGGAGGGCGGGGAATACGCAGTATTTT.

This clone has a handful of counts. This chain uses TRBV7-2 with TRBJ2-1; possibly TRBD1 or TRBD2 for D (5 bases each). Germline V gives CDR1 SGHTA, CDR2 FQGNSA. V was pared by 5 bases and J by 2 bases, with 16 bases between. The CDR3 extends over 16 amino acids. In DNA, the CDR3 is TGTGCCAGCAGCCCGGGACCCGGGCGTGCCTACAATGAGCAGTTCTTC. This translates into CASSPGPGRAYNEQFF.

There are a few counts of this clone. This chain joins TRBV28 and TRBJ1-5, with D possibly being TRBD1 (5 bases). This CDR3 spans 13 amino acids. The germline gives CDR1 MDHEN, CDR2 SYDVKM. V gave up 4 bases and J gave up 7 bases, with 11 bases separating them. CDR3 sequence reads: CASSWVKGQPQHF. CDR3 bases: TGTGCCAGCAGTTGGGTGAAGGGGCAGCCCCAGCATTTT.

J is TRBJ1-2 and V is TRBV10-3, with a tentative D call TRBD1 (5 bases). Germline V lookup: CDR1 ENHRY, CDR2 SYGVKD. Deletions cut 4 bases from V and 3 bases from J, with 9 bases between. This CDR3 has 13 amino acids. The CDR3 DNA reads as TGTGCCATCAGTGCCGGGGGAGACTATGGCTACACCTTC. Encoded protein: CAISAGGDYGYTF.

Of note for this clone: This sample includes further DNA sequences coding for the same CDR3. The chain employs TRBV2 and TRBJ2-5; D gene unclear. Germline values: CDR1 SNHLY, CDR2 FYNNEI. The CDR3 is made up of 12 amino acids. V was shortened by 6 bases and J by 2 bases, with 7 bases between the two germline ends. The CDR3 here is CASRSDQETQYF. The CDR3 DNA is TGTGCCAGCAGGAGCGATCAAGAGACCCAGTACTTC.

Points on this clone: This probably arose from a read error, given a far larger clone one base away. In the same sample, other DNA sequences code for this CDR3. The V gene is TRBV2, the J gene TRBJ2-3; D not resolved. Germline V gene sequence: CDR1 SNHLY, CDR2 FYNNEI. CDR3 length: 12 amino acids. The V end was cut by 6 bases, the J end by 0 bases, with 4 bases between. The CDR3 coding sequence is TGTGCCAGCAGCTTGAGCACAGATACGCAGTATTTT. Amino acids: CASSLSTDTQYF. The whole variable domain, remainder taken from reference TRBV2 and TRBJ2-3, is EPEVTQTPSHQVTQMGQEVILRCVPISNHLYFYWYRQILGQKVEFLVSFYNNEISEKSEIFDDQFSVERPDGSNFTLKIRSTKLEDSAMYFCASSLSTDTQYFGPGTRLTVL.

The rearrangement joins TRBV11-1 to TRBJ2-1, with D uncertain. Trimming shortened V by 5 bases and J by 0 bases, and 8 bases separated the two germline ends. This CDR3 region has 14 residues. Per the germline V gene, CDR1 is SGHAT and CDR2 is FQDESV (reference sequence). CDR3: CASSRPSSYNEQFF. DNA of the CDR3: TGTGCCAGCAGCCGACCGTCCTCCTACAATGAGCAGTTCTTC.

The rearrangement uses TRBV4-2 and TRBJ2-2, with 8 positions matching TRBD2. V lost 3 bases, J lost 3 bases, and 6 bases stayed unmatched. From germline, CDR1 is LGHNA and CDR2 YNFKEQ. This CDR3 comprises 16 residues. The CDR3 region is CASSQGTSGHTGELFF. Written as DNA, the CDR3 is TGTGCCAGCAGCCAGGGTACTAGCGGTCACACCGGGGAGCTGTTTTTT.

V is TRBV7-2 and J is TRBJ2-5; D possibly corresponds to TRBD1 (6 bases). CDR3 size: 16 residues. Trimming removed 6 bases from V and 2 bases from J, with 19 bases in between. Germline V lookup: CDR1 SGHTA, CDR2 FQGNSA. The CDR3 sequence is CASRLTGRTEQETQYF. CDR3 DNA sequence: TGTGCCAGCAGATTAACCGGCCGGACAGAACAAGAGACCCAGTACTTC.

This clone was counted once. The rearrangement links TRBV27 to TRBJ1-4; D ambiguous. The CDR3 totals 15 residues. The germline CDR1 and CDR2 sequences are MNHEY and SMNVEV (reference sequence). The germline V and J ends were trimmed by 0 bases and 8 bases, with 13 bases remaining between them. CDR3 coding DNA: TGTGCCAGCAGTTTATCTGGCAGGCCGGGAGAAAAACTGTTTTTT. Protein product: CASSLSGRPGEKLFF.

V is TRBV18 and J is TRBJ1-1; tentatively, D is TRBD1 (5 bases). Trimming left V 4 bases short and J 3 bases short, with 12 bases between. From germline, CDR1 is KGHSH and CDR2 LQKENI. CDR3 length: 14 amino acids. This CDR3 is CASSRLREDTEAFF. The CDR3 DNA sequence: TGTGCCAGCTCACGCCTCAGGGAAGACACTGAAGCTTTCTTT. The variable domain in full, completed from reference TRBV18 and TRBJ1-1, reads NAGVMQNPRHLVRRRGQEARLRCSPMKGHSHVYWYRQLPEEGLKFMVYLQKENIIDESGMPKERFSAEFPKEGPSILRIQQVVRGDSAAYFCASSRLREDTEAFFGQGTRLTVV.

The chain is built from TRBV19 and TRBJ2-1; unclear D gene. Germline-derived CDR1 and CDR2 are LNHDA and SQIVND (reference sequence). The CDR3 runs 14 residues. V was trimmed by 2 bases and J by 4 bases, leaving 9 bases between them. The CDR3 DNA reads as TGTGCCAGTAGTATAAACGGTAATTACAATGAGCAGTTCTTC. It yields the protein CASSINGNYNEQFF.